This T cell receptor beta chain comes out of a study of PD-1 blockade in classical Hodgkin lymphoma. Of note for this clone: Its specificity is not known.

Study observations and caveats: CD4+ TCR diversity climbed significantly by C4D1, unlike CD8+ TCR diversity.

As for time point: cycle 4 day 1 (C4D1), after less than 7 weeks of nivolumab. Brentuximab vedotin exposure varied, and every patient relapsed after autologous stem cell transplantation. Trimming removed 5 bases at V and 7 bases at J, with 18 bases between. The CDR3 totals 15 residues. The germline CDR1 and CDR2 sequences are MDHEN and SYDVKM. Only in-frame clones appear in the TCRdb table, and some are missing; sequencing was by immunoSEQ multiplex PCR. The profile covers under 60,000 clones, with roughly 86% appearing a single time and roughly 7% taken by the ten largest. V gene TRBV28 combines with J gene TRBJ1-5; a possible D gene is TRBD1 (6 bases). The clonotype was recovered from a human donor with classical Hodgkin lymphoma. This material consisted of peripheral blood mononuclear cells (PBMCs), taken before the fourth cycle of nivolumab. Written as DNA, the CDR3 is TGTGCCAGCAGTGCCCGGGACAACCGTAGACAGCCCCAGCATTTT. Amino acid sequence: CASSARDNRRQPQHF.